This TCR beta chain was sequenced for a study of cytomegalovirus exposure and HLA in healthy donors. V shed 4 bases, J shed 4 bases, and the junction held 3 bases outside the gene matches. Germline V CDR1 and CDR2: MDHEN, SYDVKM. The CDR3 contains 14 residues. PCR used 60 Vbeta primers and 13 Jbeta primers. Libraries were prepared by immunoSEQ multiplex PCR; TCRdb keeps only in-frame clonotypes and omits some of them. Of fewer than 200,000 clones in the sample, around 86% were seen once. The clonotype originates from a man in his forties or fifties in good health and CMV-seronegative. The sequencing sample was made of PBMCs. This rearrangement joins TRBV28 to TRBJ1-2; 10 bases agree with TRBD1. CDR3 nucleotide sequence: TGTGCCAGCAGTTCGACAGGGGGCAGCTATGGCTACACCTTC. It encodes CASSSTGGSYGYTF.